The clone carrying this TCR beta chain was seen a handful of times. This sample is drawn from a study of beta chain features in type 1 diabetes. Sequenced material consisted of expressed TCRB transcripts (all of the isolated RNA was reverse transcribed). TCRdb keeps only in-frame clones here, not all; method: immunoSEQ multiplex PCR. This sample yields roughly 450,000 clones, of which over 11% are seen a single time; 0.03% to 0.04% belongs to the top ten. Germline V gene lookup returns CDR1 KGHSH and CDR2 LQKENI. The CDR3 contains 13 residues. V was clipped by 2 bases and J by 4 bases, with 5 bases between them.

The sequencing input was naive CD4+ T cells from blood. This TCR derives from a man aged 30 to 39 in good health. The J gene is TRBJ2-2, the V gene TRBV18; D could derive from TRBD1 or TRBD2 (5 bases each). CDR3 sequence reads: CASSPGTTGELFF. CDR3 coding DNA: TGTGCCAGCTCACCAGGGACCACCGGGGAGCTGTTTTTT. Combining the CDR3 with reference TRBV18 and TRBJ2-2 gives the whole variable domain NAGVMQNPRHLVRRRGQEARLRCSPMKGHSHVYWYRQLPEEGLKFMVYLQKENIIDESGMPKERFSAEFPKEGPSILRIQQVVRGDSAAYFCASSPGTTGELFFGEGSRLTVL.